This T cell receptor beta chain appears in the sequencing data of a study of blood T cell repertoires in COVID-19. Assay used: immunoSEQ multiplex PCR; TCRdb lists only in-frame clones, some missing. The repertoire holds 300,000 to 350,000 clones, with almost 90% as singletons. The J segment lost 5 bases and the V segment lost 1 base, leaving 25 bases of the junction unmatched. The CDR3 extends over 22 amino acids. Germline loops: CDR1 LGHNT, CDR2 FRNRAP. Participants' reported clinical history set cohort assignment. The chain carries TRBV12-5 and TRBJ2-1, with 8 bases identical to TRBD2. Sample: PBMCs or T cells enriched from blood (not recorded which). The source is a woman younger than 35 with acute COVID-19. The CDR3 nucleotides are TGTGCTAGTGGTTTGGAGCCCTCTGGGCTAGCGGGTCTTGAGGATTGGAACAATGAGCAGTTCTTC. This sequence encodes CASGLEPSGLAGLEDWNNEQFF.